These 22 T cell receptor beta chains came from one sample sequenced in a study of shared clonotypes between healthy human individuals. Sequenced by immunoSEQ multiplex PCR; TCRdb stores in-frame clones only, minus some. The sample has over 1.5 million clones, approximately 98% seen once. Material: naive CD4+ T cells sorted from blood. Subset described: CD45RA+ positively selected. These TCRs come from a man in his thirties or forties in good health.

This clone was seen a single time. The DNA for the CDR3 is TGTGCCAGCTCACCACTAGTCGGGAGGGGCTCCTACAATGAGCAGTTCTTC. It specifies CASSPLVGRGSYNEQFF. The J gene is TRBJ2-1, the V gene TRBV18; 8 bases align to TRBD2. CDR1 is KGHSH and CDR2 is LQKENI in the germline V gene. The CDR3 is 17 amino acids. V lost 1 base, J lost 0 bases, and 5 bases stayed unmatched.

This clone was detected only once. The CDR3 DNA sequence: TGTGCCAGTAAGTTCCTCCGGGATAACTATGGCTACACCTTC. This encodes CASKFLRDNYGYTF. V usage is TRBV19 and J usage is TRBJ1-2; D gene uncertain. The CDR3 extends over 14 amino acids. CDR1 is LNHDA, CDR2 SQIVND, per germline (reference sequence). Trimming removed 7 bases at V and 1 base at J, with 13 bases between.

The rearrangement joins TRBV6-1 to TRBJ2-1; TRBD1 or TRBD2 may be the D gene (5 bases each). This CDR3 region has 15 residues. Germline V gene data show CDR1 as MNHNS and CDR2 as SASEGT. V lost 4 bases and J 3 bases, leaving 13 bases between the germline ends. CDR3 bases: TGTGCCAGCAGTGCGAGGGACCTTATCTACAATGAGCAGTTCTTC. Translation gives CASSARDLIYNEQFF.

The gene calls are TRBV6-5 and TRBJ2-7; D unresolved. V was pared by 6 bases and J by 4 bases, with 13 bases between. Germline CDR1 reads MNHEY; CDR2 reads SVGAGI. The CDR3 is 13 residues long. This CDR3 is CASSTTAPYEQYF. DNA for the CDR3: TGTGCCAGCAGCACCACTGCCCCATACGAGCAGTACTTC.

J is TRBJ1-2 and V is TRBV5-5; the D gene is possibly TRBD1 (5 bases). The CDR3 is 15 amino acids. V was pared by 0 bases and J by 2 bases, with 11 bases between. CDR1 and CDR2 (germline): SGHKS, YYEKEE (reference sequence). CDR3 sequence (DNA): TGTGCCAGCAGCTTGGGGGACCTCGGGAACTATGGCTACACCTTC. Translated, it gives CASSLGDLGNYGYTF.

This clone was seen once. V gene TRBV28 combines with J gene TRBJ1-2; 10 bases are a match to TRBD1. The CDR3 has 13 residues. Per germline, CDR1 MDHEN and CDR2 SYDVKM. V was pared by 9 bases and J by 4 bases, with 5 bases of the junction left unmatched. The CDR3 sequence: CASLGTGVYGYTF. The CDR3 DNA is TGTGCCAGTCTTGGGACAGGGGTCTATGGCTACACCTTC.

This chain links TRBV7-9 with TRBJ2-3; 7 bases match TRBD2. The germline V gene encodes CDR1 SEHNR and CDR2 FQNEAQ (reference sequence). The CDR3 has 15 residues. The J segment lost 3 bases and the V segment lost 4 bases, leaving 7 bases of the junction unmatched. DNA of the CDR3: TGTGCCAGCAGCTCGGGAGGCTCAATTACAGATACGCAGTATTTT. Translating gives CASSSGGSITDTQYF.

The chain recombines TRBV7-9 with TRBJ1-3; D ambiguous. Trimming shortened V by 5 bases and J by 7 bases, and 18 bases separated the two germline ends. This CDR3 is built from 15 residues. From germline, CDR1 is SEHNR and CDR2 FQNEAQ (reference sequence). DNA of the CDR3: TGTGCCAGCAGCCTATTGGGCAGGTCTTCGAACACCATATATTTT. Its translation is CASSLLGRSSNTIYF.

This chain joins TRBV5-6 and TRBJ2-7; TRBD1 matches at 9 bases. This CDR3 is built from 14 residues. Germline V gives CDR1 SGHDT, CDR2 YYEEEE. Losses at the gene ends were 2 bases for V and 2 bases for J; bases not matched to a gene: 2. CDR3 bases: TGTGCCAGCAGCTTTAGGACAGGGGCCTACGAGCAGTACTTC. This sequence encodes CASSFRTGAYEQYF. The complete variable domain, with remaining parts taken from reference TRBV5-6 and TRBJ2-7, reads DAGVTQSPTHLIKTRGQQVTLRCSPKSGHDTVSWYQQALGQGPQFIFQYYEEEERQRGNFPDRFSGHQFPNYSSELNVNALLLGDSALYLCASSFRTGAYEQYFGPGTRLTVT.

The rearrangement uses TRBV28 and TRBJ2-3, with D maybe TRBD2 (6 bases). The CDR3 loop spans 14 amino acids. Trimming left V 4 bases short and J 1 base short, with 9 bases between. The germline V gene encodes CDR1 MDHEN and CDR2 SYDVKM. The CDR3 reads CASSSASGTDTQYF. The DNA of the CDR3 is TGTGCCAGCAGTTCGGCTAGCGGCACAGATACGCAGTATTTT.

The CDR3 region is CASSLDTSIGELFF. The DNA of the CDR3 is TGCGCCAGCAGCTTGGACACTAGCATCGGGGAGCTGTTTTTT. The rearrangement links TRBV5-1 to TRBJ2-2; possible D gene TRBD2, 6 bases. Per the germline V gene, CDR1 is SGHRS and CDR2 is YFSETQ. This CDR3 has 14 amino acids. Trimming pared 0 bases from V and 7 bases from J, leaving 10 bases between.

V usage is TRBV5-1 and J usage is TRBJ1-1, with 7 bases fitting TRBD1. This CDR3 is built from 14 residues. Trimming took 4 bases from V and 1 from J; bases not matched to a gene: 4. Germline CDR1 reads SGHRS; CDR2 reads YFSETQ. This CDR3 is CASSRRQGNTEAFF. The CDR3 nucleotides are TGCGCCAGCAGCCGTAGACAGGGGAACACTGAAGCTTTCTTT.

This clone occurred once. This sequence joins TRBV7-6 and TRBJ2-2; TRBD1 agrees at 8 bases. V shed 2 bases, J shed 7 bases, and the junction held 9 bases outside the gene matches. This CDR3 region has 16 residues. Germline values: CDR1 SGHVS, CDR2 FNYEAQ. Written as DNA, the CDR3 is TGTGCCAGCAGCTTATCGGACAGGGTTTTGCTCGGGGAGCTGTTTTTT. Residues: CASSLSDRVLLGELFF.

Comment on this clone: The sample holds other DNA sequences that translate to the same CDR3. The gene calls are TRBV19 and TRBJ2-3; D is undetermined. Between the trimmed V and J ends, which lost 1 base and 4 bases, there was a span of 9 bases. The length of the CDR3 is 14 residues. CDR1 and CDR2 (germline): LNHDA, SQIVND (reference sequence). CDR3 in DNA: TGTGCCAGTAGTATAGGTACAGCCGCAGATACGCAGTATTTT. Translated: CASSIGTAADTQYF. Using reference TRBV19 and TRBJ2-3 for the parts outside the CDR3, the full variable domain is DGGITQSPKYLFRKEGQNVTLSCEQNLNHDAMYWYRQDPGQGLRLIYYSQIVNDFQKGDIAEGYSVSREKKESFPLTVTSAQKNPTAFYLCASSIGTAADTQYFGPGTRLTVL.

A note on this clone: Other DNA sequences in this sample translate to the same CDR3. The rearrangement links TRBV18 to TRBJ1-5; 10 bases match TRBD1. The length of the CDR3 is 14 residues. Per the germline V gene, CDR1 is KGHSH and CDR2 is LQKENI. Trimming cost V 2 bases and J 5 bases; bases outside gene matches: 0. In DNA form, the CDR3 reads TGTGCCAGCTCACCAGGGACAGGGGATCAGCCCCAGCATTTT. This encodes CASSPGTGDQPQHF.

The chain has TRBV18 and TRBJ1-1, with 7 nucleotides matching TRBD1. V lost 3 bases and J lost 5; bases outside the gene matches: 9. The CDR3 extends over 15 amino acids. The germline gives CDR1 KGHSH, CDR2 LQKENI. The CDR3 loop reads CASSPSVGQKTEAFF. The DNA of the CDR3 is TGTGCCAGCTCACCTTCTGTGGGACAGAAAACTGAAGCTTTCTTT.

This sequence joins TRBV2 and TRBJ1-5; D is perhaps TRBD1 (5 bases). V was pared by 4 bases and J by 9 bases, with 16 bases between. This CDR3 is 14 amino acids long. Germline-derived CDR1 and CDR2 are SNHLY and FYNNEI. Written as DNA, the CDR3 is TGTGCCAGCAGTGGTAAGCAGGGACTCATGCCCCAGCATTTT. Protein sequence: CASSGKQGLMPQHF.

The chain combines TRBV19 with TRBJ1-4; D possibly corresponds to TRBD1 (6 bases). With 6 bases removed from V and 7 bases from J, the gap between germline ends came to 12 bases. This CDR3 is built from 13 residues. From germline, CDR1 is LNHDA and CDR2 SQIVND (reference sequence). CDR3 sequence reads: CASRGTNTEKLFF. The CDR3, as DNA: TGTGCCAGTAGGGGGACAAATACTGAAAAACTGTTTTTT.

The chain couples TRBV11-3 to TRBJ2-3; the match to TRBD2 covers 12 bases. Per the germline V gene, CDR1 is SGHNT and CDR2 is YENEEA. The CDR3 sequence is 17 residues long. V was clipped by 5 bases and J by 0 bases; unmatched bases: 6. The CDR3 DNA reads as TGTGCCAGCAGCCTCCGGACTAGCGGGACAAGCACAGATACGCAGTATTTT. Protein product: CASSLRTSGTSTDTQYF.

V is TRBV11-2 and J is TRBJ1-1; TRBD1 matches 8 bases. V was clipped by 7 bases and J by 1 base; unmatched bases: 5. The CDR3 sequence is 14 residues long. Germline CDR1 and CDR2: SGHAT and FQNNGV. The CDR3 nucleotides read TGTGCCAGCACCCTAGGGACAGGGAACACTGAAGCTTTCTTT. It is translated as CASTLGTGNTEAFF.

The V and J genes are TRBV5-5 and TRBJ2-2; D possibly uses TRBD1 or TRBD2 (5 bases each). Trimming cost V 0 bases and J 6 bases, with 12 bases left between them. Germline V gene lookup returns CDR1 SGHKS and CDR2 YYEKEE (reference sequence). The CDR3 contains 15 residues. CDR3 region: CASSLVLGDAGELFF. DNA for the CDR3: TGTGCCAGCAGCTTGGTTTTAGGGGACGCCGGGGAGCTGTTTTTT.

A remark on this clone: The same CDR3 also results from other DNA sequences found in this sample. CDR3 protein: CASSLAAGGSYNEQFF. CDR3 DNA: TGCGCCAGCAGCTTGGCGGCCGGAGGGAGCTACAATGAGCAGTTCTTC. The chain combines TRBV5-1 with TRBJ2-1, with TRBD2 as a possible D gene (6 bases). The germline V gene encodes CDR1 SGHRS and CDR2 YFSETQ. Trimming cost V 0 bases and J 3 bases, with 13 bases left between them. CDR3 length equals 16 residues. Using reference TRBV5-1 and TRBJ2-1 for the parts outside the CDR3, the full variable domain is KAGVTQTPRYLIKTRGQQVTLSCSPISGHRSVSWYQQTPGQGLQFLFEYFSETQRNKGNFPGRFSGRQFSNSRSEMNVSTLELGDSALYLCASSLAAGGSYNEQFFGPGTRLTVL.